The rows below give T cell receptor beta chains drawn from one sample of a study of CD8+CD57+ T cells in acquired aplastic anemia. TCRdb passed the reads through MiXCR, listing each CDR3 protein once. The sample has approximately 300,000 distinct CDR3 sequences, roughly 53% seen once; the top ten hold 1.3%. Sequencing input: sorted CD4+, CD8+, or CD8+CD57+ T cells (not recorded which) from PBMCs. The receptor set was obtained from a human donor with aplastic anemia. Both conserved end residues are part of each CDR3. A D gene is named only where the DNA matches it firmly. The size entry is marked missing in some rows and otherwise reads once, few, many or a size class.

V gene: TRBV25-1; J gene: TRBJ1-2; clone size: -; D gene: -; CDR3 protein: CASSPLERLNYGYTF; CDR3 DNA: TGTGCCAGCAGTCCGCTGGAGAGACTTAACTATGGCTACACCTTC
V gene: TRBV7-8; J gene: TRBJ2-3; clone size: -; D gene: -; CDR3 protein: CASSLALPDTQYF; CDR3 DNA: TGTGCCAGCAGCTTAGCTCTACCGGATACGCAGTATTTT
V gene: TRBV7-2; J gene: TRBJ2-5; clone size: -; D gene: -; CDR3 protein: CASSLEFETQYF; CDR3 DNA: TGTGCCAGCAGCTTAGAATTCGAGACCCAGTACTTC
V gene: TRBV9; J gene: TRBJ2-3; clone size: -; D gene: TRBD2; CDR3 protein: CASSVGGRGSTDTQYF; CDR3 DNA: TGTGCCAGCAGCGTAGGCGGGAGGGGGTCCACAGATACGCAGTATTTT
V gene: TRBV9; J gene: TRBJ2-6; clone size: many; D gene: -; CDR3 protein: CASSVSGASGANVLTF; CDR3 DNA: TGTGCCAGCAGCGTATCCGGGGCCTCTGGGGCCAACGTCCTGACTTTC
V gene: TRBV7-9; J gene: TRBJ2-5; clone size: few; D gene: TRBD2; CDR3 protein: CASSLGSGRSQETQYF; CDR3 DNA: TGTGCCAGCAGCTTAGGGAGCGGGAGATCCCAAGAGACCCAGTACTTC
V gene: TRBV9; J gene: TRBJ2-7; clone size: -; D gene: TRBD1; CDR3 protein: CASSRGTGASEQYF; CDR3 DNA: TGTGCCAGCAGCCGCGGGACAGGGGCTAGCGAGCAGTACTTC
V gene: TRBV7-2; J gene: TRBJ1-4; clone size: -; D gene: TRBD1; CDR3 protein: CASSPTLTGTGGEKLFF; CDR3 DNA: TGTGCCAGCAGCCCGACCCTGACCGGGACAGGGGGCGAAAAACTGTTTTTT
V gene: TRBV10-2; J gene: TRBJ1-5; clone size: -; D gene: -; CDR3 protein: CASRGDGRNQPQHF; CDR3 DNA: TGCGCCAGCAGAGGAGACGGGCGCAATCAGCCCCAGCATTTT
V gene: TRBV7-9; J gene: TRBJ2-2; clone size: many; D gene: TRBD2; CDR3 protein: CASSSTSGFSNTGELFF; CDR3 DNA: TGTGCCAGCAGCTCGACTAGCGGATTTTCGAACACCGGGGAGCTGTTTTTT
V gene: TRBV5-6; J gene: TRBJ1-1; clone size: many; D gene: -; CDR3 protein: CASSLGGGAAEAFF; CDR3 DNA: TGTGCCAGCAGCTTGGGCGGGGGTGCCGCTGAAGCTTTCTTT
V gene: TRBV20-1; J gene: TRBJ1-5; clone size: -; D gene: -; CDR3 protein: CSGQLAGRPQHF; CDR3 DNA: TGCAGTGGACAACTAGCGGGGAGACCCCAGCATTTT
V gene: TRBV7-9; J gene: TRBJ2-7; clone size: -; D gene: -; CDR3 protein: CASSSYSTYEQYF; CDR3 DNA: TGTGCCAGCAGCTCCTACAGCACCTACGAGCAGTACTTC
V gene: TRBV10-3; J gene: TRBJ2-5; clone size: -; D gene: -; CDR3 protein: CAIGSVQETQYF; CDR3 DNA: TGTGCCATCGGCTCAGTCCAAGAGACCCAGTACTTC
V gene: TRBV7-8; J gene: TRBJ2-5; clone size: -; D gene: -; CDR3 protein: CASSPRVSRETQYF; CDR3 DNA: TGTGCCAGCAGCCCACGGGTGTCGAGGGAGACCCAGTACTTC